The rows below give T cell receptor beta chains drawn from one sample of a study of T cell responses to AZD1222 COVID-19 vaccine. Clones were sequenced by immunoSEQ multiplex PCR, and TCRdb holds only the in-frame ones, with some missing. The sample lists 120,000 or so clones, 90% occurring once. This sample comprised peripheral blood, obtained on day 0 of MenACWY control vaccination. All receptors come from an adult in good health. Both conserved end residues are part of each CDR3. The D gene is left open where the match is weak. The size field is filled for only some rows; it gives once, few, many or a size class.

j_gene	abundance	v_gene	d_gene	CDR3aa	CDR3nt
TRBJ1-3	-	TRBV2	-	CASSGGAGNTIYF	TGTGCCAGCAGTGGGGGCGCCGGAAACACCATATATTTT
TRBJ2-1	-	TRBV3-1/TRBV3-2	TRBD2	CASRPRGGSSYNEQFF	TGTGCCAGCAGACCCCGGGGGGGGTCTTCCTACAATGAGCAGTTCTTC
TRBJ1-1	-	TRBV5-1	-	CASSLGQDTEAFF	TGCGCCAGCAGCTTGGGACAGGACACTGAAGCTTTCTTT
TRBJ2-3	-	TRBV28	TRBD2	CASLTSWLDTQYF	TGTGCCAGCCTGACTAGCTGGTTGGATACGCAGTATTTT
TRBJ1-5	-	TRBV15	-	CATSRDGNQPQHF	TGTGCCACCAGCAGAGATGGCAATCAGCCCCAGCATTTT
TRBJ1-1	-	TRBV11-1	-	CASSLVASRVSTEAFF	TGTGCCAGCAGCTTAGTTGCATCAAGAGTTAGCACTGAAGCTTTCTTT
TRBJ1-1	-	TRBV6-5	TRBD1	CASRRTGNTEAFF	TGTGCCAGCAGAAGGACAGGGAACACTGAAGCTTTCTTT
TRBJ1-4	-	TRBV6-5	-	CASSATRGNEKLFF	TGTGCCAGCAGCGCTACAAGGGGTAATGAAAAACTGTTTTTT
TRBJ2-4	-	TRBV19	-	CASSTPGLRGIQYF	TGTGCCAGTAGTACCCCAGGGTTGCGGGGCATTCAGTACTTC
TRBJ2-7	-	TRBV11-3	TRBD1	CASSPGTGGYEQYF	TGTGCCAGCAGCCCCGGGACAGGGGGCTACGAGCAGTACTTC
TRBJ2-3	-	TRBV28	TRBD1	CASSRTGAGGHTDTQYF	TGTGCCAGCAGTAGAACAGGGGCGGGCGGACACACAGATACGCAGTATTTT
TRBJ1-2	-	TRBV6-1	-	CASRLGVGYYGYTF	TGTGCCAGCAGACTAGGAGTGGGGTACTATGGCTACACCTTC
TRBJ2-7	few	TRBV29-1	TRBD2	CSAGTSGNYEQYF	TGCAGCGCCGGGACTAGCGGAAACTACGAGCAGTACTTC
TRBJ2-5	once	TRBV6-2/TRBV6-3	-	CASSRRDTQYF	TGTGCCAGCAGCCGCCGGGACACCCAGTACTTC
TRBJ2-2	few	TRBV18	TRBD2	CASSPPSGRTGELFF	TGTGCCAGCTCACCCCCTAGCGGGCGCACCGGGGAGCTGTTTTTT
TRBJ2-2	-	TRBV5-5	TRBD2	CASSLGRGGAVYTGELFF	TGTGCCAGCAGCTTGGGTCGCGGGGGGGCCGTTTACACCGGGGAGCTGTTTTTT
TRBJ1-1	-	TRBV4-3	-	CASSPGAGVTEAFF	TGCGCCAGCAGCCCGGGGGCAGGAGTGACTGAAGCTTTCTTT
TRBJ2-2	-	TRBV29-1	TRBD1	CSAGQGLNTGELFF	TGCAGCGCCGGACAGGGATTGAACACCGGGGAGCTGTTTTTT
TRBJ2-1	-	TRBV28	-	CASSSRRLTRSNEQFF	TGTGCCAGCAGTTCGCGCAGATTGACTAGGAGCAATGAGCAGTTCTTC
TRBJ2-1	-	TRBV7-2	TRBD2	CASSLTSGGKFF	TGTGCCAGCAGCTTAACTAGCGGGGGGAAGTTCTTC
TRBJ2-7	-	TRBV27	TRBD2	CASSTLLLAGDEQYF	TGTGCCAGCAGTACGCTCCTACTAGCGGGGGACGAGCAGTACTTC
TRBJ2-2	-	TRBV6-2/TRBV6-3	TRBD2	CASSAELAGGLVGELFF	TGTGCCAGCAGTGCCGAACTAGCGGGGGGGCTGGTCGGGGAGCTGTTTTTT
TRBJ1-2	once	TRBV24-1	-	CATSDRQGKGYTF	TGTGCCACCAGTGACCGGCAGGGGAAAGGCTACACCTTC
TRBJ1-2	-	TRBV4-1	TRBD1	CASSPPGQAAGYTF	TGCGCCAGCAGCCCGCCGGGACAGGCTGCAGGCTACACCTTC
TRBJ2-2	-	TRBV4-3	TRBD1	CASSQDLVVATGGPGELFF	TGCGCCAGCAGCCAAGATCTAGTTGTCGCGACAGGGGGACCCGGGGAGCTGTTTTTT
TRBJ2-5	-	TRBV11-2	-	CASSLQAQETQYF	TGTGCCAGCAGCTTGCAAGCACAAGAGACCCAGTACTTC
TRBJ2-1	-	TRBV12-3/TRBV12-4	TRBD2	CASSQLAVNEQFF	TGTGCCAGCAGTCAACTAGCGGTTAATGAGCAGTTCTTC
TRBJ2-3	-	TRBV7-2	-	CASSFIRDTQYF	TGTGCCAGCAGCTTCATACGGGATACGCAGTATTTT
TRBJ1-1	-	TRBV7-2	TRBD1	CASSGQGGNTEAFF	TGTGCCAGCAGCGGACAGGGTGGAAACACTGAAGCTTTCTTT
TRBJ2-7	-	TRBV18	-	CASSPGPGNYEQYF	TGTGCCAGCTCACCCGGGCCGGGGAACTACGAGCAGTACTTC
TRBJ2-2	-	TRBV7-9	-	CASSYGANPGELFF	TGTGCCAGCAGCTATGGGGCTAATCCCGGGGAGCTGTTTTTT
TRBJ2-5	-	TRBV5-1	-	CASSLESGKETQYF	TGCGCCAGCAGCTTGGAGTCAGGGAAAGAGACCCAGTACTTC
TRBJ1-1	-	TRBV18	TRBD1	CASSPPRGGVRQNTEAFF	TGTGCCAGCTCACCACCCCGAGGGGGCGTTCGACAGAACACTGAAGCTTTCTTT
TRBJ1-2	few	TRBV3-1/TRBV3-2	-	CASSRGLGDGYTF	TGTGCCAGCAGCAGAGGACTAGGAGATGGCTACACCTTC
TRBJ1-1	-	TRBV28	-	CASSLYRERTEAFF	TGTGCCAGCAGTTTATACAGGGAGCGGACTGAAGCTTTCTTT
TRBJ2-2	few	TRBV9	TRBD1	CASRMTGSTGELFF	TGTGCCAGCAGGATGACAGGGTCCACCGGGGAGCTGTTTTTT
TRBJ1-3	-	TRBV12-3/TRBV12-4	-	CASRRGTGNTIYF	TGTGCCAGCAGGAGGGGGACTGGAAACACCATATATTTT
TRBJ2-3	-	TRBV10-3	TRBD2	CAIRASGGTDTQYF	TGTGCCATCAGGGCTAGCGGGGGCACAGATACGCAGTATTTT
TRBJ2-1	-	TRBV2	-	CASRIEREQFF	TGTGCCAGCAGGATAGAGCGGGAGCAGTTCTTC
TRBJ2-1	-	TRBV7-2	TRBD2	CASSLVRGAGGEQFF	TGTGCCAGCAGCTTAGTGCGGGGGGCTGGCGGGGAGCAGTTCTTC
TRBJ1-2	-	TRBV27	-	CASSLTGANYGYTF	TGTGCCAGCAGTTTAACAGGTGCTAACTATGGCTACACCTTC